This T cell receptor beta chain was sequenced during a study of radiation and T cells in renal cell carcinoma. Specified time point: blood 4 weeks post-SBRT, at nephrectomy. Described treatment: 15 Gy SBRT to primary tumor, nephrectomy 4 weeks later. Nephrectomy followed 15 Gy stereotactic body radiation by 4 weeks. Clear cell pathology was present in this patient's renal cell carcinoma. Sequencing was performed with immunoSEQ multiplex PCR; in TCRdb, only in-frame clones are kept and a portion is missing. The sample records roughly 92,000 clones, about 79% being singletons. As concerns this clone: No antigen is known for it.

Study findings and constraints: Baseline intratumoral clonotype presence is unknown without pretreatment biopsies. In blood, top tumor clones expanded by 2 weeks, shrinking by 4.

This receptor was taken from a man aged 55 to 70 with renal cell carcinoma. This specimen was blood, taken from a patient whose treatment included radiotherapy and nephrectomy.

The CDR3 protein is CASSTADEQYF. The CDR3 DNA follows: TGTGCCAGCAGCACGGCGGACGAGCAGTACTTC. The rearrangement uses TRBV9 and TRBJ2-7; D call uncertain. This CDR3 has 11 amino acids. Germline V gives CDR1 SGDLS, CDR2 YYNGEE. Deletions cut 4 bases from V and 5 bases from J, with 7 bases between.